Following are 24 T cell receptor beta chains from one sample sequenced in a study of human T cells and chemical hapten exposure. Time point meaning: patch test 3, about 24 weeks after DPC sensitization. Treatment indicated: therapeutic diphenylcyclopropenone sensitization with weekly scalp DPC. From the RACE reads, TCRdb called clonotypes with MiXCR, one entry per CDR3 protein. The sample holds tens of thousands of distinct CDR3 sequences; around 12% are singletons and the top ten take approximately 2.4%. Sequencing was performed on whole blood, taken in connection with sensitization to the hapten diphenylcyclopropenone (DPC). The receptors stem from a man aged 25-40 years with alopecia areata. Some clones in this sample may be carry-over from other donors' samples.

This clonotype was counted a few times. The J gene is TRBJ2-3, the V gene TRBV7-3, with no clear D. The V gene lost 4 bases and the J gene lost 1 base, with 12 bases spanning the gap. The CDR3 is 15 amino acids. Germline CDR1 and CDR2: SGHTA and FQGTGA. CDR3 sequence (DNA): TGTGCCAGCAGCTCCCGTCGGACGGGCACAGATACGCAGTATTTT. The encoded protein is CASSSRRTGTDTQYF.

The chain is built from TRBV28 and TRBJ2-1, with D unclear. The CDR3 spans 13 residues. CDR1 is MDHEN and CDR2 is SYDVKM in the germline V gene. V dropped 8 bases and J dropped 0 bases, with 8 bases sitting between them. CDR3 in DNA: TGTGCCAGCGCGCGGAGCTCCTACAATGAGCAGTTCTTC. It codes for CASARSSYNEQFF.

The rearrangement uses TRBV7-3 and TRBJ2-1; TRBD2 is a possible D gene (5 bases). V lost 5 bases and J 6 bases, leaving 17 bases between the germline ends. This CDR3 has 15 residues. Germline CDR1 and CDR2: SGHTA and FQGTGA. CDR3 bases: TGTGCCAGCAGCGCAGGACTTTCGGAGGCCAATGAGCAGTTCTTC. It yields the protein CASSAGLSEANEQFF.

This clonotype was seen repeatedly, ten times or more. The J gene is TRBJ2-1, the V gene TRBV5-5, with 13 nucleotides matching TRBD2. Looked up from germline, CDR1 is SGHKS and CDR2 is YYEKEE (reference sequence). This CDR3 is 14 amino acids long. V gave up 4 bases and J gave up 9 bases; unmatched junction bases: 4. In nucleotides, the CDR3 is TGTGCCAGCAGCCGGACTAGCGGGGGTGGTGAGCAGTTCTTC. As protein: CASSRTSGGGEQFF.

This clonotype came up many times. The chain combines TRBV25-1 with TRBJ2-3; D possibly uses TRBD1 or TRBD2 (5 bases each). In germline, CDR1 is MGHDK, CDR2 SYGVNS. The V gene lost 8 bases and the J gene lost 2 bases, with 14 bases spanning the gap. This CDR3 is built from 14 residues. The chain's CDR3 is CASSQGRNTDTQYF. As DNA, the CDR3 is TGTGCCAGCTCCCAGGGACGGAACACAGATACGCAGTATTTT.

This clonotype came up many times. The chain uses TRBV12-3 or TRBV12-4 and TRBJ1-1; no clear D. V lost 6 bases to trimming and J lost 3 bases, with 11 bases between them. CDR3 length: 13 amino acids. CDR3 coding DNA: TGTGCCAGCAGCCATGCGGACCACACTGAAGCTTTCTTT. Translation gives CASSHADHTEAFF.

The chain is built from TRBV5-1 and TRBJ2-7; no clear D gene. Germline CDR1 SGHRS, CDR2 YFSETQ. Trimming pared 4 bases from V and 0 bases from J, leaving 8 bases between. This CDR3 is 13 amino acids long. This CDR3 reads CASSLYNSYEQYF. The CDR3 region has the DNA TGCGCCAGCAGCCTCTACAACTCCTACGAGCAGTACTTC.

The V gene is TRBV12-3 or TRBV12-4, the J gene TRBJ1-4, with unresolved D. Trimming left V 5 bases short and J 8 bases short, with 21 bases between. The CDR3 spans 16 residues. The CDR3 sequence is CASSPPPETIREKLFF. CDR3 bases: TGTGCCAGCAGTCCCCCCCCCGAGACAATCCGGGAAAAACTGTTTTTT.

The chain uses TRBV5-1 and TRBJ2-2; TRBD1 matches 8 bases. Germline-derived CDR1 and CDR2 are SGHRS and YFSETQ. The CDR3 is made up of 16 amino acids. After removal of 0 bases from V and 4 bases from J, the junction contained 5 bases not matched to a gene. The CDR3 loop reads CASSLAQGARTGELFF. CDR3 nucleotides: TGCGCCAGCAGCTTGGCTCAGGGGGCGCGCACCGGGGAGCTGTTTTTT.

Concerning this clonotype itself: One end of the junction is discordant with germline, which a read error may explain. The chain employs TRBV29-1 and TRBJ1-2; D is uncertain. Looked up from germline, CDR1 is SQVTM and CDR2 is ANQGSEA. This CDR3 is 9 amino acids long. CDR3 loop: CSVEDGYTF. The CDR3 region has the DNA TGCAGCGTCGAAGACGGCTACACCTTC.

The chain carries TRBV6-2 or TRBV6-3 and TRBJ2-7; 11 bases are shared with TRBD2. The CDR3 covers 15 residues. J gave up 2 bases and V 5 bases, and 5 bases lay outside the gene matches. Germline V gene lookup returns CDR1 MNHEY and CDR2 SVGEGT. CDR3 coding DNA: TGTGCCAGCAGTCGGACTAGCGGGTTCCCCTACGAGCAGTACTTC. Encoded protein: CASSRTSGFPYEQYF.

This clonotype was seen only a few times. The chain has TRBV20-1 and TRBJ1-6; TRBD1 might be the D (5 bases). The germline V and J ends were trimmed by 3 bases and 5 bases, with 11 bases remaining between them. This CDR3 is built from 14 residues. Germline V CDR1 and CDR2: DFQATT, SNEGSKA (reference sequence). The CDR3 coding sequence is TGCAGTGCTAGCCCGGGACTGCATAATTCACCCCTCCACTTT. It is translated as CSASPGLHNSPLHF.

The V call is TRBV3-1, the J call TRBJ2-7, with 7 bases matching TRBD2. V shed 1 base, J shed 3 bases, and the junction held 3 bases outside the gene matches. CDR3 length: 14 residues. Looked up from germline, CDR1 is LGHDT and CDR2 is YNNKEL (reference sequence). CDR3 region: CASSQVPSGYEQYF. CDR3 coding DNA: TGTGCCAGCAGCCAAGTCCCTAGCGGCTACGAGCAGTACTTC.

The CDR3 DNA follows: TGTGCCAGCACCGTACTGGGGTCTAGCACAGATACGCAGTATTTT. Protein sequence: CASTVLGSSTDTQYF. The chain has TRBV7-9 and TRBJ2-3; D is undetermined. Looked up from germline, CDR1 is SEHNR and CDR2 is FQNEAQ (reference sequence). V lost 7 bases, J lost 0 bases, and 14 bases lay in between. The CDR3 is 15 amino acids.

This clonotype was counted ten times or more. The chain combines TRBV29-1 with TRBJ1-3; D gene uncertain. The germline V gene encodes CDR1 SQVTM and CDR2 ANQGSEA. CDR3 size: 13 residues. Trimming removed 3 bases at V and 0 bases at J, with 6 bases between. The CDR3 coding sequence is TGCAGCGTTGAGACCAGCTCTGGAAACACCATATATTTT. It translates to CSVETSSGNTIYF.

This clonotype was detected only a few times. The chain carries TRBV3-1 and TRBJ2-7, with D possibly called TRBD1 or TRBD2 (5 bases each). Germline values: CDR1 LGHDT, CDR2 YNNKEL (reference sequence). The CDR3 runs to 12 residues. Trimming removed 1 base at V and 6 bases at J, with 7 bases between. The CDR3 here is CASSQAGSEQYF. The CDR3 bases are TGTGCCAGCAGCCAAGCAGGGAGCGAGCAGTACTTC.

The gene calls are TRBV20-1 and TRBJ1-1; the match to TRBD1 covers 7 bases. Trimming cost V 0 bases and J 1 base; bases outside gene matches: 5. This CDR3 comprises 15 residues. Germline V gene sequence: CDR1 DFQATT, CDR2 SNEGSKA (reference sequence). The CDR3 DNA sequence: TGCAGTGCTAGAGAGTCCGGGACAGCGAACACTGAAGCTTTCTTT. It encodes CSARESGTANTEAFF.

This chain uses TRBV4-1 with TRBJ2-1; 13 bases are shared with TRBD2. Trimming cost V 5 bases and J 6 bases; bases outside gene matches: 7. Germline lookup yields CDR1 MGHRA and CDR2 YSYEKL. The CDR3 sequence is 16 residues long. Here the CDR3 reads CASSFSGTSGVNEQFF. DNA for the CDR3: TGCGCCAGCAGCTTTTCCGGGACTAGCGGGGTCAATGAGCAGTTCTTC.

On this clonotype itself: At one of its ends the junction is not consistent with the germline gene, which may arise from a read error. The V gene is TRBV11-1, the J gene TRBJ1-1, with D maybe TRBD1 (5 bases). CDR1 SGHAT and CDR2 FQDESV come from the germline V gene (reference sequence). This CDR3 contains 14 residues. CDR3 DNA: TGTGCCAGCAGCTTAAGCAGGGAACCCACTGAAGCTCTCTTT. Amino acids: CASSLSREPTEALF.

This clonotype was seen a few times. The chain is built from TRBV7-2 and TRBJ1-6; 8 bases are a match to TRBD1. With 1 base clipped from V and 7 bases from J, the junction kept 6 bases outside the gene matches. Germline assignment: CDR1 SGHTA and CDR2 FQGNSA. The CDR3 extends over 16 amino acids. The CDR3 spells CASSLVSTGGNSPLHF. CDR3 DNA sequence: TGTGCCAGCAGCTTAGTATCAACAGGGGGAAATTCACCCCTCCACTTT. The full variable domain, its missing parts supplied by reference TRBV7-2 and TRBJ1-6, is GAGVSQSPSNKVTEKGKDVELRCDPISGHTALYWYRQSLGQGLEFLIYFQGNSAPDKSGLPSDRFSAERTGGSVSTLTIQRTQQEDSAVYLCASSLVSTGGNSPLHFGNGTRLTVT.

V is TRBV5-1 and J is TRBJ2-7, with D hard to call. The CDR3 covers 15 residues. CDR1 is SGHRS, CDR2 YFSETQ, per germline. V lost 0 bases to trimming and J lost 2 bases, with 12 bases between them. CDR3 DNA: TGCGCCAGCAGCTTGGAAGGGTTAGGTACCTACGAGCAGTACTTC. As protein: CASSLEGLGTYEQYF.

This clonotype was detected ten times or more. The chain carries TRBV5-1 and TRBJ1-1, with 7 bases lining up with TRBD1. Germline CDR1 SGHRS, CDR2 YFSETQ. CDR3 size: 17 residues. V shed 3 bases, J shed 3 bases, and the junction held 14 bases outside the gene matches. CDR3 in DNA: TGCGCCAGCAGCTCGACGAGGGACAGCCATAGGGACACTGAAGCTTTCTTT. Its translation is CASSSTRDSHRDTEAFF.

V gene TRBV20-1 combines with J gene TRBJ2-3, with 7 bases that match TRBD2. Trimming at V came to 6 bases and at J to 1 base, leaving 10 bases not matched to a gene. Germline CDR1 is DFQATT and CDR2 is SNEGSKA (reference sequence). The CDR3 extends over 15 amino acids. CDR3 region: CSAPPRAGGTDTQYF. CDR3 nucleotide sequence: TGCAGTGCCCCACCACGGGCGGGGGGCACAGATACGCAGTATTTT.

This clonotype was counted only a few times. The chain carries TRBV29-1 and TRBJ2-1, with D possibly TRBD2 on 6 matching bases. Trimming stripped 0 bases from V and 3 bases from J, with 12 bases between. The germline V gene has CDR1 SQVTM and CDR2 ANQGSEA. CDR3 size: 15 residues. In DNA form, the CDR3 reads TGCAGCGTTGAAGATCGGGGGAGTAGCTACAATGAGCAGTTCTTC. As protein: CSVEDRGSSYNEQFF.